Each of the 20 T cell receptor beta chains below was sequenced from the same sample in a study of cytomegalovirus exposure and HLA in healthy donors. Researchers ran the PCR with 60 Vbeta and 13 Jbeta primers. Only in-frame clones appear in the TCRdb table, and some are missing; sequencing was by immunoSEQ multiplex PCR. The sample has some 88,000 clones; more than 65% are singletons. Material: PBMCs. Receptors were obtained from a woman under 30 in good health and CMV-seropositive.

V is TRBV18 and J is TRBJ2-3; no definite D call. The V end was cut by 3 bases, the J end by 4 bases, with 5 bases between. This CDR3 is built from 12 residues. The germline gives CDR1 KGHSH, CDR2 LQKENI. The CDR3 here is CASSPSPDTQYF. In DNA form, the CDR3 reads TGTGCCAGCTCACCGAGTCCAGATACGCAGTATTTT.

The gene calls are TRBV6-5 and TRBJ1-6; D gene ambiguous. Germline V gene lookup returns CDR1 MNHEY and CDR2 SVGAGI. This CDR3 contains 12 residues. V was cut by 2 bases and J by 9 bases, with 5 bases left in between. The CDR3 region is CASSYPSSPLHF. CDR3 nucleotide sequence: TGTGCCAGCAGTTACCCCAGTTCACCCCTCCACTTT.

CDR3 coding DNA: TGTGCCAGCAGCTTGGGGCAGGGGAAATTAGCCAAAAACATTCAGTACTTC. Translated: CASSLGQGKLAKNIQYF. V usage is TRBV5-4 and J usage is TRBJ2-4; tentative D call: TRBD1 (6 bases). Germline-derived CDR1 and CDR2 are SGHNT and YYREEE (reference sequence). CDR3 length: 17 residues. V was cut by 0 bases and J by 0 bases, with 13 bases left in between.

The chain uses TRBV9 and TRBJ2-3, with 13 bases matching TRBD2. V dropped 3 bases and J dropped 2; count of bases not matched to a gene: 3. CDR1 and CDR2 from the germline V gene are SGDLS and YYNGEE. This CDR3 contains 16 residues. The CDR3 DNA sequence: TGTGCCAGCAGCGGACTAGCGGGGGGCTTCACAGATACGCAGTATTTT. Its protein product is CASSGLAGGFTDTQYF. Based on the CDR3 plus reference TRBV9 and TRBJ2-3, the full variable domain is DSGVTQTPKHLITATGQRVTLRCSPRSGDLSVYWYQQSLDQGLQFLIQYYNGEERAKGNILERFSAQQFPDLHSELNLSSLELGDSALYFCASSGLAGGFTDTQYFGPGTRLTVL.

The chain recombines TRBV27 with TRBJ2-5; 13 nucleotides agree with TRBD2. With V trimmed by 5 bases and J by 8 bases, 11 bases remained unmatched. This CDR3 is 16 amino acids long. Germline CDR1 reads MNHEY; CDR2 reads SMNVEV (reference sequence). The CDR3 here is CASSGLPTSGRATQYF. The CDR3 DNA follows: TGTGCCAGCAGTGGGCTGCCTACTAGCGGGAGGGCCACCCAGTACTTC.

The V call is TRBV7-2, the J call TRBJ1-1; possibly TRBD1 for D (6 bases). The CDR3 sequence is 14 residues long. Trimming pared 1 base from V and 11 bases from J, leaving 17 bases between. The germline gives CDR1 SGHTA, CDR2 FQGNSA. This CDR3 is CASSLGTQGLVAFF. In DNA, the CDR3 is TGTGCCAGCAGCTTAGGTACACAGGGCCTGGTGGCTTTCTTT. Full variable domain (rest looked up from reference TRBV7-2 and TRBJ1-1): GAGVSQSPSNKVTEKGKDVELRCDPISGHTALYWYRQSLGQGLEFLIYFQGNSAPDKSGLPSDRFSAERTGGSVSTLTIQRTQQEDSAVYLCASSLGTQGLVAFFGQGTRLTVV.

Turning to this clone: A read error may produce the germline difference seen at one junction end. The V and J genes are TRBV7-7 and TRBJ2-2; D is possibly TRBD1 (6 bases). CDR1 and CDR2 from the germline V gene are SSHAT and FNYEAQ (reference sequence). CDR3 size: 18 residues. DNA of the CDR3: TGTGCTAGCAGCTTAGGCTCGATGGGACAAGGGAACACCGGGGAGCTGTTTTTT. The encoded protein is CASSLGSMGQGNTGELFF.

This chain links TRBV29-1 with TRBJ1-1; D uncertain. The CDR3 is 12 amino acids. The V end lost 6 bases, the J end lost 8 bases, and 16 bases lay between the germline ends. Germline assignment: CDR1 SQVTM and CDR2 ANQGSEA. CDR3 sequence reads: CSVGRGQAEAFF. The CDR3 DNA sequence: TGCAGCGTCGGCCGGGGTCAGGCGGAAGCTTTCTTT.

The chain couples TRBV18 to TRBJ2-1; possibly TRBD2 for D (5 bases). Looked up from germline, CDR1 is KGHSH and CDR2 is LQKENI. Trimming pared 3 bases from V and 8 bases from J, leaving 20 bases between. The CDR3 sequence is 16 residues long. DNA of the CDR3: TGTGCCAGCTCACCCCCTGGGTTGGTCGGGATCGATGAGCAGTTCTTC. As protein: CASSPPGLVGIDEQFF. The variable domain in full, completed from reference TRBV18 and TRBJ2-1, reads NAGVMQNPRHLVRRRGQEARLRCSPMKGHSHVYWYRQLPEEGLKFMVYLQKENIIDESGMPKERFSAEFPKEGPSILRIQQVVRGDSAAYFCASSPPGLVGIDEQFFGPGTRLTVL.

V gene TRBV19 combines with J gene TRBJ2-6; a possible D gene is TRBD1 (6 bases). Trimming removed 2 bases from V and 0 bases from J, with 8 bases in between. Germline values: CDR1 LNHDA, CDR2 SQIVND (reference sequence). This CDR3 spans 16 amino acids. Here the CDR3 DNA reads TGTGCCAGTAGTATACAAGGGGGCTCTGGGGCCAACGTCCTGACTTTC. It specifies CASSIQGGSGANVLTF.

This chain uses TRBV19 with TRBJ2-2; 8 bases align to TRBD1. The CDR3 runs to 18 residues. With 5 bases clipped from V and 1 base from J, the junction kept 12 bases outside the gene matches. CDR1 LNHDA and CDR2 SQIVND come from the germline V gene (reference sequence). The CDR3 sequence is CASSPRIRGRLNTGELFF. The DNA of the CDR3 is TGTGCCAGTAGTCCCCGCATCAGGGGGCGATTGAACACCGGGGAGCTGTTTTTT.

The chain couples TRBV28 to TRBJ2-7; the D is unclear. Deletions cut 5 bases from V and 7 bases from J, with 18 bases between. Germline assignment: CDR1 MDHEN and CDR2 SYDVKM. The CDR3 spans 14 residues. CDR3 loop: CASSQTTPPWEQYF. As DNA, the CDR3 is TGTGCCAGCAGTCAAACGACTCCTCCCTGGGAGCAGTACTTC.

The chain employs TRBV19 and TRBJ2-5; TRBD2 matches 7 bases. The CDR3 is 14 amino acids. V trimming: 4 bases; J trimming: 5 bases; junction bases outside the gene matches: 7. CDR1 and CDR2 (germline): LNHDA, SQIVND (reference sequence). DNA of the CDR3: TGTGCCAGTAGTACCCGGGGAGGGACGGAGACCCAGTACTTC. This translates into CASSTRGGTETQYF. Variable domain in full (rest from reference TRBV19 and TRBJ2-5): DGGITQSPKYLFRKEGQNVTLSCEQNLNHDAMYWYRQDPGQGLRLIYYSQIVNDFQKGDIAEGYSVSREKKESFPLTVTSAQKNPTAFYLCASSTRGGTETQYFGPGTRLLVL.

Of note for this clone: At one of its ends the junction is not consistent with the germline gene, which may arise from a read error. The rearrangement uses TRBV5-4 and TRBJ1-1; no clear D gene. CDR1 and CDR2 (germline): SGHNT, YYREEE (reference sequence). This CDR3 region has 14 residues. The DNA for the CDR3 is TGTGCCAGCAGCTTGGTACAGTCGAACACTGAAGCTTCCTTT. Translated: CASSLVQSNTEASF.

This chain uses TRBV7-2 with TRBJ2-5; 8 nucleotides line up with TRBD1. In germline, CDR1 is SGHTA, CDR2 FQGNSA. The CDR3 consists of 14 residues. With V trimmed by 3 bases and J by 1 base, 1 base remained unmatched. The CDR3 DNA follows: TGTGCCAGCAGCTTCGACAGGGGCCAAGAGACCCAGTACTTC. The encoded protein is CASSFDRGQETQYF. The complete variable domain, with remaining parts taken from reference TRBV7-2 and TRBJ2-5, reads GAGVSQSPSNKVTEKGKDVELRCDPISGHTALYWYRQSLGQGLEFLIYFQGNSAPDKSGLPSDRFSAERTGGSVSTLTIQRTQQEDSAVYLCASSFDRGQETQYFGPGTRLLVL.

The chain couples TRBV29-1 to TRBJ2-5, with D possibly being TRBD1 (5 bases). Germline CDR1 reads SQVTM; CDR2 reads ANQGSEA. This CDR3 spans 14 amino acids. Deletions cut 6 bases from V and 2 bases from J, with 16 bases between. The CDR3 DNA sequence: TGCAGCGTCTATATTTGGGGCCGACAAGAGACCCAGTACTTC. Its protein is CSVYIWGRQETQYF.

The V call is TRBV7-6, the J call TRBJ1-2; D is perhaps TRBD1 (5 bases). The CDR3 has 13 amino acids. Germline values: CDR1 SGHVS, CDR2 FNYEAQ. V was cut by 4 bases and J by 6 bases, with 12 bases left in between. The CDR3 DNA reads as TGTGCCAGCAGCTCTGCTTCGGGGGATGGCTACACCTTC. Amino acid sequence: CASSSASGDGYTF.

This clone came up once. The chain employs TRBV9 and TRBJ2-3, with 9 bases lining up with TRBD2. This CDR3 is built from 15 residues. V was pared by 0 bases and J by 2 bases, with 1 base of the junction left unmatched. Germline loops: CDR1 SGDLS, CDR2 YYNGEE. For the CDR3, the DNA is TGTGCCAGCAGCGTAGCTAGCGGGAACACAGATACGCAGTATTTT. Translation gives CASSVASGNTDTQYF.

V and J are TRBV5-6 and TRBJ2-1; 7 bases align to TRBD1. Germline CDR1 reads SGHDT; CDR2 reads YYEEEE. Trimming took 0 bases from V and 6 from J; bases not matched to a gene: 6. The CDR3 is 15 residues long. As DNA, the CDR3 is TGTGCCAGCAGCTTGGGCAGGGGACAGAGCAATGAGCAGTTCTTC. Amino acid sequence: CASSLGRGQSNEQFF.

The chain uses TRBV5-4 and TRBJ2-5; D may be TRBD2 (6 bases). The germline V gene has CDR1 SGHNT and CDR2 YYREEE (reference sequence). There are 12 residues in the CDR3. Trimming left V 4 bases short and J 8 bases short, with 12 bases between. The CDR3 sequence is CASSPVGGTQYF. CDR3 nucleotides: TGTGCCAGCAGCCCGGTGGGGGGAACCCAGTACTTC.